This TCR beta chain was observed in a study of tissue T cells after allogeneic stem cell transplantation. A few counts support this clone. Gene names follow the mouse nomenclature. The read ends 1 residue early relative to the CDR3; the germline J gene fills the gap. Other nucleotide sequences from this sample produce the same CDR3. Time point in this sample: mouse harvest day 14 after allogeneic transplant. The graft held 10^6 splenic CD5+ T cells and 10^7 T-cell-depleted bone marrow cells. The table came from immunoSEQ multiplex PCR; TCRdb's copy has only in-frame clones and leaves some out. Altogether about 7,700 clones are present, roughly a third being singletons, with the ten largest covering 5.5% to 7.5%. V lost 2 bases, J lost 1 base, and 2 bases lay in between. The V gene's germline CDR1 is KGHPV and CDR2 FQNQEV (reference sequence). The CDR3 loop spans 12 amino acids.

The TCR sequence derives from a female BALB/c mouse given C57BL/6 T cells with graft-versus-host disease after an allogeneic hematopoietic cell transplant. The rearrangement links TRBV26 to TRBJ1-2; no firm D call. Sequenced: skin. CDR3 amino acids: CASSLQNSDYTF. The sequenced CDR3 bases are TGTGCCAGCAGTCTGCAAAACTCCGACTACACC. The whole variable domain, remainder taken from reference TRBV26 and TRBJ1-2, is NSKVIQTPRYLVKGQGQKAKMRCIPEKGHPVVFWYQQNKNNEFKFLINFQNQEVLQQIDMTEKRFSAECPSNSPCSLEIQSSEAGDSALYLCASSLQNSDYTFGSGTRLLVI.